These 28 T cell receptor beta chains came from one sample sequenced in a study of blood T cell repertoires in COVID-19 (dated by TCRdb to the early 2020s). The library was prepared using the immunoSEQ multiplex PCR assay. TCRdb stores this immuneACCESS table with in-frame sequences only. Part of the clones is absent; in the studies checked, under half of the shortfall reflects unresolved V genes, and no reason is known for the rest. The sample profile shows about 43,000 clones; over 80% of them were found once. Around 4.5% of the sample comes from the top ten. Sample: peripheral blood. The source is a human donor in a cohort sampled during active COVID-19.

The chain has TRBV6-2 or TRBV6-3 and TRBJ1-1; perhaps TRBD1 as D (5 bases). The ends were cut back, 3 bases at V and 5 bases at J, with 13 bases in the middle. This CDR3 spans 14 amino acids. Germline assignment: CDR1 MNHEY and CDR2 SVGEGT. The CDR3 sequence is CASSYTQGSTEAFF. The DNA for the CDR3 is TGTGCCAGCAGTTATACTCAGGGAAGTACTGAAGCTTTCTTT.

The CDR3: CASSTRSGGYEQYF. The DNA of the CDR3 is TGTGCCAGTAGTACCCGCTCAGGGGGCTACGAGCAGTACTTC. V and J are TRBV19 and TRBJ2-7; 7 bases align to TRBD1. Germline loops: CDR1 LNHDA, CDR2 SQIVND (reference sequence). The CDR3 runs 14 residues. The J segment lost 3 bases and the V segment lost 4 bases, leaving 6 bases of the junction unmatched. The full variable domain, with the rest looked up from reference TRBV19 and TRBJ2-7, is DGGITQSPKYLFRKEGQNVTLSCEQNLNHDAMYWYRQDPGQGLRLIYYSQIVNDFQKGDIAEGYSVSREKKESFPLTVTSAQKNPTAFYLCASSTRSGGYEQYFGPGTRLTVT.

This clone appeared once. The chain couples TRBV18 to TRBJ2-7; D unclear. Trimming left V 0 bases short and J 6 bases short, with 9 bases between. The CDR3 loop spans 13 amino acids. Germline V CDR1 and CDR2: KGHSH, LQKENI. The CDR3 spells CASSPPSLAEQYF. The CDR3 DNA is TGTGCCAGCTCACCACCGAGCTTAGCCGAGCAGTACTTC.

This sequence joins TRBV7-2 and TRBJ2-7; D is unclear. Germline assignment: CDR1 SGHTA and CDR2 FQGNSA. The V end lost 6 bases, the J end lost 2 bases, and 14 bases lay between the germline ends. CDR3 size: 14 residues. The CDR3 sequence: CASSPTLAAYEQYF. For the CDR3, the DNA is TGTGCCAGCAGTCCTACCTTGGCGGCCTACGAGCAGTACTTC.

The V call is TRBV28, the J call TRBJ2-1; no reliable D call. Germline V gene data show CDR1 as MDHEN and CDR2 as SYDVKM. Trimming cost V 6 bases and J 0 bases, with 6 bases left between them. This CDR3 is built from 13 residues. Here the CDR3 DNA reads TGTGCCAGCAGGGTTAGCTCCTACAATGAGCAGTTCTTC. Its protein product is CASRVSSYNEQFF.

This sequence joins TRBV4-2 and TRBJ2-1; possible D gene TRBD2, 6 bases. With 6 bases removed from V and 11 bases from J, the gap between germline ends came to 11 bases. Germline assignment: CDR1 LGHNA and CDR2 YNFKEQ. There are 11 residues in the CDR3. This CDR3 reads CASSQLAQQFF. The DNA for the CDR3 is TGTGCCAGCAGTCAACTAGCACAGCAGTTCTTC.

The chain employs TRBV7-9 and TRBJ1-3; D not certain. Trimming took 7 bases from V and 0 from J, leaving 16 bases between them. Germline CDR1 is SEHNR and CDR2 is FQNEAQ (reference sequence). The CDR3 sequence is 16 residues long. The CDR3 bases are TGTGCCAGCACCCCAAGGCCAGGTTCCTCTGGAAACACCATATATTTT. It specifies CASTPRPGSSGNTIYF.

This sequence joins TRBV7-8 and TRBJ2-3, with 7 bases fitting TRBD2. This CDR3 is 15 amino acids long. V was pared by 2 bases and J by 1 base, with 3 bases of the junction left unmatched. Germline CDR1 reads SGHVS; CDR2 reads FQNEAQ. The CDR3 bases are TGTGCCAGCAGCTTAATCACTAGCGGCACAGATACGCAGTATTTT. Its protein product is CASSLITSGTDTQYF.

The chain couples TRBV11-3 to TRBJ2-3; a possible D gene is TRBD2 (5 bases). CDR1 is SGHNT and CDR2 is YENEEA in the germline V gene. The CDR3 covers 11 residues. V shed 5 bases and J shed 5 bases, with 5 bases lying between them. The CDR3 DNA follows: TGTGCCAGCAGCGCGGGAGATACGCAGTATTTT. Amino acids: CASSAGDTQYF.

The chain recombines TRBV10-3 with TRBJ2-5, with 11 bases identical to TRBD2. With 5 bases clipped from V and 2 bases from J, the junction kept 4 bases outside the gene matches. This CDR3 has 15 amino acids. Germline-derived CDR1 and CDR2 are ENHRY and SYGVKD. The CDR3 sequence is CAISRLAGIQETQYF. The DNA for the CDR3 is TGTGCCATCAGTCGACTAGCGGGGATTCAAGAGACCCAGTACTTC.

The chain links TRBV11-2 to TRBJ2-1, with D maybe TRBD2 (5 bases). This CDR3 region has 19 residues. From germline, CDR1 is SGHAT and CDR2 FQNNGV. V dropped 0 bases and J dropped 0 bases, with 18 bases sitting between them. CDR3 coding DNA: TGTGCCAGCAGCTTAGAGTTGGTGAGCGGAACTTTCTCCTACAATGAGCAGTTCTTC. This codes for CASSLELVSGTFSYNEQFF. The full variable domain, its missing parts supplied by reference TRBV11-2 and TRBJ2-1, is EAGVAQSPRYKIIEKRQSVAFWCNPISGHATLYWYQQILGQGPKLLIQFQNNGVVDDSQLPKDRFSAERLKGVDSTLKIQPAKLEDSAVYLCASSLELVSGTFSYNEQFFGPGTRLTVL.

This chain connects TRBV25-1 to TRBJ1-2; tentative D call: TRBD1 (5 bases). The CDR3 length is 15 residues. Germline loops: CDR1 MGHDK, CDR2 SYGVNS. V was pared by 5 bases and J by 4 bases, with 17 bases between. CDR3 in amino acids: CASSLTRGSGYGYTF. The CDR3 DNA follows: TGTGCCAGCAGTCTTACCCGGGGGTCGGGCTATGGCTACACCTTC.

The chain recombines TRBV19 with TRBJ1-2; a possible D gene is TRBD1 (5 bases). The germline V gene has CDR1 LNHDA and CDR2 SQIVND (reference sequence). The CDR3 covers 14 residues. The V end lost 3 bases, the J end lost 2 bases, and 10 bases lay between the germline ends. CDR3 DNA: TGTGCCAGTAGTATCCCGGACACCAACTATGGCTACACCTTC. As protein: CASSIPDTNYGYTF. Full variable domain (missing parts from reference TRBV19 and TRBJ1-2): DGGITQSPKYLFRKEGQNVTLSCEQNLNHDAMYWYRQDPGQGLRLIYYSQIVNDFQKGDIAEGYSVSREKKESFPLTVTSAQKNPTAFYLCASSIPDTNYGYTFGSGTRLTVV.

This chain connects TRBV7-9 to TRBJ2-2, with 10 bases lining up with TRBD2. J lost 7 bases, V lost 3 bases, and 8 bases had no gene match. Germline lookup yields CDR1 SEHNR and CDR2 FQNEAQ (reference sequence). This CDR3 has 16 residues. The CDR3 spells CASSFSSGSAGGELFF. For the CDR3, the DNA is TGTGCCAGCAGCTTCTCTAGCGGGAGTGCGGGCGGGGAGCTGTTTTTT.

This chain connects TRBV28 to TRBJ2-5; D possibly corresponds to TRBD1 (6 bases). The CDR3 loop spans 16 amino acids. The germline V and J ends were trimmed by 7 bases and 5 bases, with 23 bases remaining between them. CDR1 and CDR2 (germline): MDHEN, SYDVKM. CDR3 DNA sequence: TGTGCCAGCACCTACTCTTTAGGGGGTAGGGAGGAGACCCAGTACTTC. It is translated as CASTYSLGGREETQYF.

The gene calls are TRBV4-3 and TRBJ2-7; 9 bases agree with TRBD2. Unmatched junction bases numbered 4, after V lost 1 base and J lost 3 bases. Germline values: CDR1 LGHNA, CDR2 YSLEER. This CDR3 is 15 amino acids long. Here the CDR3 DNA reads TGCGCCAGCAGCCAAGCTCTGCGGGAGGGCTACGAGCAGTACTTC. Translating it yields CASSQALREGYEQYF.

The chain employs TRBV5-1 and TRBJ2-1; TRBD2 is a possible D gene (6 bases). The CDR3 totals 15 residues. Germline CDR1 SGHRS, CDR2 YFSETQ. Trimming left V 2 bases short and J 2 bases short, with 11 bases between. Here the CDR3 DNA reads TGCGCCAGCAGCTTTGTGACTAGTACCTACAATGAGCAGTTCTTC. Translation: CASSFVTSTYNEQFF.

V usage is TRBV9 and J usage is TRBJ2-5; possibly TRBD1 for D (5 bases). The V gene lost 0 bases and the J gene lost 4 bases, with 10 bases spanning the gap. Germline CDR1 and CDR2: SGDLS and YYNGEE. This CDR3 has 14 residues. CDR3 loop: CASSVGQGGETQYF. CDR3 DNA: TGTGCCAGCAGCGTAGGGCAGGGCGGAGAGACCCAGTACTTC.

The chain uses TRBV5-6 and TRBJ2-5, with 7 positions matching TRBD1. CDR1 SGHDT and CDR2 YYEEEE come from the germline V gene. V lost 1 base, J lost 3 bases, and 12 bases stayed unmatched. The CDR3 totals 17 residues. CDR3 coding DNA: TGTGCCAGCAGCTTGTTGGACGAAACAGGGGTGAAAGAGACCCAGTACTTC. It translates to CASSLLDETGVKETQYF. Drawing the rest from reference TRBV5-6 and TRBJ2-5, the complete variable domain is DAGVTQSPTHLIKTRGQQVTLRCSPKSGHDTVSWYQQALGQGPQFIFQYYEEEERQRGNFPDRFSGHQFPNYSSELNVNALLLGDSALYLCASSLLDETGVKETQYFGPGTRLLVL.

The chain links TRBV27 to TRBJ2-2; D is unresolved. Per the germline V gene, CDR1 is MNHEY and CDR2 is SMNVEV (reference sequence). The CDR3 runs to 15 residues. V was shortened by 3 bases and J by 2 bases, with 10 bases between the two germline ends. The CDR3 spells CASSLLTRNTGELFF. DNA of the CDR3: TGTGCCAGCAGTTTGTTAACAAGAAACACCGGGGAGCTGTTTTTT.

This chain joins TRBV28 and TRBJ1-4, with D possibly matching TRBD1 (6 bases). V was cut by 3 bases and J by 8 bases, with 13 bases left in between. Germline V gene data show CDR1 as MDHEN and CDR2 as SYDVKM. The CDR3 has 14 residues. The CDR3 loop reads CASSFGGVGEKLFF. The CDR3 DNA is TGTGCCAGCAGTTTTGGGGGCGTTGGGGAAAAACTGTTTTTT.

The chain combines TRBV19 with TRBJ2-1; 14 bases line up with TRBD2. The V and J ends lost 6 bases and 6 bases, in that order; junction bases with no gene match: 13. Germline values: CDR1 LNHDA, CDR2 SQIVND (reference sequence). The CDR3 loop spans 18 amino acids. The CDR3 reads CASSHATSGRAGGNEQFF. In DNA, the CDR3 is TGTGCCAGTAGCCACGCGACTAGCGGGAGGGCCGGTGGCAATGAGCAGTTCTTC.

The gene calls are TRBV19 and TRBJ1-2, with 8 bases identical to TRBD1. V lost 5 bases and J lost 8; bases outside the gene matches: 10. Germline V lookup: CDR1 LNHDA, CDR2 SQIVND (reference sequence). The CDR3 sequence is 14 residues long. CDR3: CASSPDRGYEGYTF. The CDR3 DNA is TGTGCCAGTAGTCCCGACAGGGGATATGAGGGCTACACCTTC.

The chain has TRBV4-3 and TRBJ2-7; TRBD2 matches 11 bases. The ends lost 3 bases at V and 4 bases at J; junction bases unmatched: 2. Germline V gene data show CDR1 as LGHNA and CDR2 as YSLEER. The CDR3 totals 14 residues. For the CDR3, the DNA is TGCGCCAGCAGCCATCGACTAGCGGGGTACGAGCAGTACTTC. Protein product: CASSHRLAGYEQYF.

J is TRBJ2-2 and V is TRBV27, with a weak D call TRBD2 (5 bases). Germline V gives CDR1 MNHEY, CDR2 SMNVEV (reference sequence). V was clipped by 4 bases and J by 1 base, with 13 bases between them. The CDR3 is 16 residues long. CDR3 nucleotide sequence: TGTGCCAGCAGTTCCCTAAGCGCGGGGAACACCGGGGAGCTGTTTTTT. Residues: CASSSLSAGNTGELFF.

The V call is TRBV5-1, the J call TRBJ2-7, with 9 positions matching TRBD2. Germline trimming cut 3 bases from V and 2 bases from J; bases unmatched to any gene: 3. Germline CDR1 and CDR2: SGHRS and YFSETQ. The CDR3 runs to 14 residues. DNA for the CDR3: TGCGCCAGCAGCTCTATAGCGGGAGCCTACGAGCAGTACTTC. Translating it yields CASSSIAGAYEQYF.

The genes are TRBV2 and TRBJ2-1, with 11 bases aligning to TRBD2. The J segment lost 8 bases and the V segment lost 6 bases, leaving 9 bases of the junction unmatched. CDR3 size: 15 residues. Germline V CDR1 and CDR2: SNHLY, FYNNEI. This CDR3 reads CASRPTSGSMDEQFF. In DNA form, the CDR3 reads TGTGCCAGCAGGCCAACTAGCGGGAGTATGGATGAGCAGTTCTTC.

V usage is TRBV7-8 and J usage is TRBJ2-7, with D perhaps TRBD2 (6 bases). From germline, CDR1 is SGHVS and CDR2 FQNEAQ. The CDR3 is 13 amino acids. Trimming left V 1 base short and J 2 bases short, with 6 bases between. The CDR3 nucleotides are TGTGCCAGCAGCTTAGGGGAGGCCTACGAGCAGTACTTC. This codes for CASSLGEAYEQYF.